The source of this T cell receptor beta chain is a study of shared clonotypes between healthy human individuals. Study information: CD4 naive cells filled three plates per donor, CD4 memory three, CD8 naive two and CD8 memory one.

Study-wide findings and caveats: Clonotypes shared by all four sorted-subset donors had higher generation probabilities than non-shared clonotypes. Depth was large, yet rarefaction showed that sorted-subset sequencing was incomplete. Memory subsets had estimated richness that was generally smaller than that of naive subsets.

TCRdb's copy holds only in-frame clones and misses some; the assay was immunoSEQ multiplex PCR. The profile covers roughly 2.2 million clones, with 85% to 95% appearing a single time and 0.39% taken by the ten largest. The V gene's germline CDR1 is SGHRS and CDR2 YFSETQ. V dropped 2 bases and J dropped 6; count of bases not matched to a gene: 3. The CDR3 extends over 13 amino acids. About this clone itself: Its antigen remains unknown.

This TCR came from a man aged 18-30 years in good health. Some clones in this sample may be carry-over from other donors' samples. Material: naive CD4+ T cells from PBMCs. Described subset: CD45RA+ positively selected. The genes are TRBV5-1 and TRBJ2-5; 8 positions agree with TRBD1. CDR3 coding DNA: TGCGCCAGCAGCTTACAGGGGGATCAGACCCAGTACTTC. Amino acids: CASSLQGDQTQYF.